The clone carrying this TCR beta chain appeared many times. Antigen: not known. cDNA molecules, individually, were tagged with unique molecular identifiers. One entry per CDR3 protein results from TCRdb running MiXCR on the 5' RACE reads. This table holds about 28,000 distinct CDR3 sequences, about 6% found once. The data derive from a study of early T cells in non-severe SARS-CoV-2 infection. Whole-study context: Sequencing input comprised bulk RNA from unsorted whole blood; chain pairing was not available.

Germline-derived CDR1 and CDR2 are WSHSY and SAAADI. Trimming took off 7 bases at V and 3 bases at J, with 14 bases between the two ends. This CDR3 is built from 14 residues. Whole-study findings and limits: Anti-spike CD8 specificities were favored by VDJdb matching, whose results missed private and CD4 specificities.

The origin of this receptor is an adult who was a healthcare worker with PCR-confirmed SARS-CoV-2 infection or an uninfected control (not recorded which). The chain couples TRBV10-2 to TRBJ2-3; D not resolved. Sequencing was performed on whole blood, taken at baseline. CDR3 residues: CASTRSWLTDTQYF. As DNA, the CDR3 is TGCGCCAGCACCCGGAGTTGGTTAACAGATACGCAGTATTTT.